Listed below are T cell receptor beta chains from one sample, sequenced in a study of spatial heterogeneity in lung cancer. Each CDR3 protein is one row after TCRdb ran MiXCR on the 5' RACE reads. The data show fewer than 40,000 distinct CDR3 sequences, with roughly 8% seen just once and 28% held by the top ten. Sample: PBMCs, taken at surgery. All receptors come from a male donor with early-stage non-small cell lung cancer. CDR3s include the opening cysteine and the closing phenylalanine or tryptophan. The D gene is left open where the match is weak. Clone sizes are given selectively: once, few, many, or a class where the clone is expanded.

J	V	size	D	CDR3	DNA
TRBJ2-2	TRBV12-3/TRBV12-4	-	-	CASSLFTGMNTGELFF	TGTGCCAGCAGTTTATTTACAGGAATGAACACCGGGGAGCTGTTTTTT
TRBJ1-6	TRBV28	many	-	CASTPGDSSSYNSPLHF	TGTGCCAGCACCCCTGGGGACTCCAGCTCCTATAATTCACCCCTCCACTTT
TRBJ1-2	TRBV6-6	many	TRBD1	CASSYSGQGNYGYTF	TGTGCCAGCAGTTACTCGGGACAGGGAAACTATGGCTACACCTTC
TRBJ2-2	TRBV7-2	many	-	CASSRGSGNTGELFF	TGTGCCAGCAGCCGAGGGTCAGGAAACACCGGGGAGCTGTTTTTT
TRBJ1-1	TRBV10-3	few	-	CAISESGSYTEAFF	TGTGCCATCAGTGAGTCAGGGTCTTACACTGAAGCTTTCTTT
TRBJ1-3	TRBV18	many	-	CASSPFETQGQNTIYF	TGTGCCAGCTCACCATTCGAGACCCAGGGACAAAACACCATATATTTT
TRBJ2-4	TRBV7-8	many	-	CASSPRWTGDIQYF	TGTGCCAGCAGCCCCCGATGGACGGGCGACATTCAGTACTTC
TRBJ1-1	TRBV2	many	-	CASKQGPTEAFF	TGTGCCAGCAAACAGGGTCCCACTGAAGCTTTCTTT
TRBJ1-2	TRBV7-9	many	-	CASSLLVGDGYTF	TGTGCCAGCAGCTTATTAGTTGGGGATGGCTACACCTTC
TRBJ2-2	TRBV5-1	-	-	CASSYGVSNTGELFF	TGCGCCAGCAGCTATGGGGTGTCGAACACCGGGGAGCTGTTTTTT
TRBJ1-1	TRBV12-5	many	-	CASGLYVETTEAFF	TGTGCTAGTGGTTTGTACGTCGAGACCACTGAAGCTTTCTTT
TRBJ1-5	TRBV6-6	many	-	CASTDLLRQARGNQPQHF	TGTGCCAGCACCGATTTATTGCGACAGGCTCGAGGCAATCAGCCCCAGCATTTT
TRBJ1-4	TRBV5-1	many	-	CASRGGFNEKLFF	TGCGCCAGCAGGGGCGGGTTTAATGAAAAACTGTTTTTT
TRBJ2-4	TRBV25-1	-	-	CASSELGEAKNIQYF	TGTGCCAGCAGTGAATTGGGGGAGGCCAAAAACATTCAGTACTTC
TRBJ2-7	TRBV10-3	many	-	CAISESATRATYEQYF	TGTGCCATCAGTGAGTCGGCGACACGGGCCACCTACGAGCAGTACTTC
TRBJ1-4	TRBV28	many	-	CASSSGSPPNEKLFF	TGTGCCAGCAGTTCCGGGAGCCCGCCTAATGAAAAACTGTTTTTT
TRBJ1-2	TRBV12-3/TRBV12-4	many	-	CASSLSLTVSYGYTF	TGTGCCAGCAGTCTATCCTTGACAGTTTCCTATGGCTACACCTTC